At least ten counts were recorded for the clone carrying this T cell receptor (beta chain). The assay was immunoSEQ multiplex PCR, and TCRdb's table has in-frame clones only and misses some. This sample has under 300,000 clones; approximately 65% occur once, and the top ten carry over 8.5%. The entry originates in a study of shared clonotypes between healthy human individuals. With 3 bases clipped from V and 6 bases from J, the junction kept 7 bases outside the gene matches. Germline CDR1 KGHSH, CDR2 LQKENI. This CDR3 has 14 residues. Investigators divided CD4+ cells into CD45RA+ naive and CD45RA-negative memory subsets.

Sequencing was carried out using memory CD4+ T cells sorted from blood. This sample's subset: CD45RA-negative fraction. The genes are TRBV18 and TRBJ1-2; 7 bases match TRBD1. The receptor comes from a man aged 25 to 40 in good health. CDR3 bases: TGTGCCAGCTCACCGATGACAGGGCACGATGGCTACACCTTC. It encodes CASSPMTGHDGYTF. Full variable domain (missing parts from reference TRBV18 and TRBJ1-2): NAGVMQNPRHLVRRRGQEARLRCSPMKGHSHVYWYRQLPEEGLKFMVYLQKENIIDESGMPKERFSAEFPKEGPSILRIQQVVRGDSAAYFCASSPMTGHDGYTFGSGTRLTVV.